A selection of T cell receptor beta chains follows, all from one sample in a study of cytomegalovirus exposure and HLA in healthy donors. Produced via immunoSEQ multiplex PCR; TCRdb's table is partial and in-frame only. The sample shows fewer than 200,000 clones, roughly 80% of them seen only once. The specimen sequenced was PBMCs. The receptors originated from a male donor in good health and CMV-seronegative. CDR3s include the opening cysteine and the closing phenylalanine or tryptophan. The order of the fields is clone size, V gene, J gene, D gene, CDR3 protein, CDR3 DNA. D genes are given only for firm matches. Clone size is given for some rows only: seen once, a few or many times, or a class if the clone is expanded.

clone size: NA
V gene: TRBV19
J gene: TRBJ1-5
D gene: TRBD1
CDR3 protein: CASSQTGLRRHF
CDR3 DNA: TGTGCCAGTAGCCAGACAGGGTTGAGAAGGCATTTT

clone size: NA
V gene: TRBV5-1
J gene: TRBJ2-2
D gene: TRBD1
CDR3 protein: CASSLPQGNGGELFF
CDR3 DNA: TGCGCCAGCAGCCTCCCACAGGGGAACGGCGGGGAGCTGTTTTTT

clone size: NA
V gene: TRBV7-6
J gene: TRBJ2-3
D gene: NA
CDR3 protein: CASSVSSTGWDTQYF
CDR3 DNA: TGTGCCAGCAGCGTTAGTTCGACGGGGTGGGATACGCAGTATTTT

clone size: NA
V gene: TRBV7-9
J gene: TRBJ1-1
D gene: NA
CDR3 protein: CASSSTTGTEAFF
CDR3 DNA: TGTGCCAGCAGCTCCACGACGGGCACTGAAGCTTTCTTT

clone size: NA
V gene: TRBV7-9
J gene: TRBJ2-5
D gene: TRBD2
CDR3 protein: CASSSRLAGVETQYF
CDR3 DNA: TGTGCCAGCAGCTCCCGACTAGCGGGTGTGGAGACCCAGTACTTC

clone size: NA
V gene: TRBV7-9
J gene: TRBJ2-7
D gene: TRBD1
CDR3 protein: CASSPTGDRYEQYF
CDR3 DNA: TGTGCCAGCAGCCCGACAGGGGATAGGTACGAGCAGTACTTC

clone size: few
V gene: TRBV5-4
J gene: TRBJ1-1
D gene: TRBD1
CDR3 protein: CASSFQGATNTEAFF
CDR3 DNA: TGTGCCAGCAGCTTCCAGGGGGCGACGAACACTGAAGCTTTCTTT

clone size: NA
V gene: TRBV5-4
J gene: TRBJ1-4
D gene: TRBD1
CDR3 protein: CASSSSTGFDEKLFF
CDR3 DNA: TGTGCCAGCAGCTCCTCGACAGGGTTTGATGAAAAACTGTTTTTT

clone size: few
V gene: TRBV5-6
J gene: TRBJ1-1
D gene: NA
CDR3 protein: CASSLGLELAEAFF
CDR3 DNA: TGTGCCAGCAGCTTGGGGCTCGAATTAGCCGAAGCTTTCTTT

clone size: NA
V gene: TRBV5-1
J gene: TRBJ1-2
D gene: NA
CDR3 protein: CASSLGVTGTTYGYTF
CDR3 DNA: TGCGCCAGCAGCTTGGGTGTTACAGGAACTACCTATGGCTACACCTTC

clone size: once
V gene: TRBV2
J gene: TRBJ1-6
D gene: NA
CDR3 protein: CASRGGASSYNSPLHF
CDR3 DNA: TGTGCCAGCAGGGGGGGGGCCAGCTCCTATAATTCACCCCTCCACTTT

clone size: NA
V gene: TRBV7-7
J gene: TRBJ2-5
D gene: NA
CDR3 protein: CASSPYTGTQETQYF
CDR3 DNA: TGTGCCAGCAGCCCATATACAGGGACCCAAGAGACCCAGTACTTC

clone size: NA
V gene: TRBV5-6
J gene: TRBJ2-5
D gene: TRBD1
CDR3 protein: CASSQGTVAETQYF
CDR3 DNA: TGTGCCAGCAGCCAAGGGACAGTTGCAGAGACCCAGTACTTC

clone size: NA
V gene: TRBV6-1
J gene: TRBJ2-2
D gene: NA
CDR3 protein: CASSEAPRVRSTTGELFF
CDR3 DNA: TGTGCCAGCAGTGAAGCGCCCCGGGTGCGGTCGACCACCGGGGAGCTGTTTTTT

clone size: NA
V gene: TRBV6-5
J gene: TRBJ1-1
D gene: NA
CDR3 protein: CASSSDGFGFTEAFF
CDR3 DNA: TGTGCCAGCAGTTCCGACGGGTTCGGGTTCACTGAAGCTTTCTTT

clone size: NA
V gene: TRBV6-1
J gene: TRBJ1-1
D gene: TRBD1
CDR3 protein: CASSEAIQGAGTEAFF
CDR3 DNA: TGTGCCAGCAGTGAAGCTATTCAGGGGGCCGGCACTGAAGCTTTCTTT

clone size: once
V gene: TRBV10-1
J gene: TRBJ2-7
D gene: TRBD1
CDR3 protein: CASSEAGGSSGQYF
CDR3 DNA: TGCGCCAGCAGTGAGGCAGGGGGAAGCTCTGGGCAGTACTTC

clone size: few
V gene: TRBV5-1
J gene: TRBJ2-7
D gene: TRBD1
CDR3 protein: CASSPPTGMSSYEQYF
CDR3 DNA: TGCGCCAGCAGCCCCCCGACAGGGATGAGCTCCTACGAGCAGTACTTC

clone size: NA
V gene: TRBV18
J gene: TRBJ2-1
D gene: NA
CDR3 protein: CASSPGQNNEQFF
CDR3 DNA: TGTGCCAGCTCACCCGGACAGAACAATGAGCAGTTCTTC

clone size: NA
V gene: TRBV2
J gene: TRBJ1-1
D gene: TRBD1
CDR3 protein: CASRAGQIVRNTEAFF
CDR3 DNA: TGTGCCAGCAGGGCGGGACAGATCGTCAGGAACACTGAAGCTTTCTTT

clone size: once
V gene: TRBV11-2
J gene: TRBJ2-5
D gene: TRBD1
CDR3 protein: CASSLDTLDRGETQYF
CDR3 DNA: TGTGCCAGCAGCTTAGATACTTTAGACAGGGGGGAGACCCAGTACTTC

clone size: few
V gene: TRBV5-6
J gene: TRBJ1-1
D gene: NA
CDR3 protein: CASSLRVPANTEAFF
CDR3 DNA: TGTGCCAGCAGCCTCCGGGTTCCCGCGAACACTGAAGCTTTCTTT

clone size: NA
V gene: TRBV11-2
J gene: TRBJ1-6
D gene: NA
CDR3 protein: CASSLWAGENSPLHF
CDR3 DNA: TGTGCCAGCAGCTTGTGGGCAGGGGAGAATTCACCCCTCCACTTT

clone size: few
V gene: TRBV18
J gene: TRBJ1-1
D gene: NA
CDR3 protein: CASSPLGSNTEAFF
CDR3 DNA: TGTGCCAGCTCACCACTGGGCTCGAACACTGAAGCTTTCTTT

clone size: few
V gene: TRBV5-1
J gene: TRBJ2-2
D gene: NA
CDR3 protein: CASLLGGGRDTGELFF
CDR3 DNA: TGCGCCAGCCTACTTGGCGGGGGCCGGGACACCGGGGAGCTGTTTTTT

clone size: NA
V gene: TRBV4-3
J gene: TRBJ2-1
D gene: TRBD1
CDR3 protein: CASSQEYTRGYNEQFF
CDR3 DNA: TGCGCCAGCAGCCAAGAGTACACCAGGGGGTACAATGAGCAGTTCTTC

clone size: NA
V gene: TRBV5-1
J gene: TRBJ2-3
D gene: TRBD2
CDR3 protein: CASSLEGASGGFVTDTQYF
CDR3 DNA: TGCGCCAGCAGCTTGGAGGGGGCTAGCGGGGGGTTTGTAACAGATACGCAGTATTTT

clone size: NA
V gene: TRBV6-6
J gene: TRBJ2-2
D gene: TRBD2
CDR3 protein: CASSPQRGRGGELFF
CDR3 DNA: TGTGCCAGCAGTCCTCAGCGGGGGCGGGGCGGGGAGCTGTTTTTT

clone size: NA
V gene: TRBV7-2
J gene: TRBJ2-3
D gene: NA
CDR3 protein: CASSSERADTQYF
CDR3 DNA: TGTGCCAGCAGCTCCGAGAGAGCCGATACGCAGTATTTT

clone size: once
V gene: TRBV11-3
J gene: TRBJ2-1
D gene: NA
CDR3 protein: CASSLGEGRGRDNEQFF
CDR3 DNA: TGTGCCAGCAGCTTAGGGGAGGGCAGGGGCAGGGACAATGAGCAGTTCTTC

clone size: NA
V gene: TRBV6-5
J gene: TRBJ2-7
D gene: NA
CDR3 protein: CASSITQGYEQYF
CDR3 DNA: TGTGCCAGCAGTATAACTCAGGGGTACGAGCAGTACTTC

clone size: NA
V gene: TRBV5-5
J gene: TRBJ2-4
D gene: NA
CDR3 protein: CASSLAGEDIQYF
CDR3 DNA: TGTGCCAGCAGCTTGGCCGGGGAGGACATTCAGTACTTC

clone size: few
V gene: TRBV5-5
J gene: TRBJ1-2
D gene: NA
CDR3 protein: CASSLDFNLDYGYTF
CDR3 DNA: TGTGCCAGCAGCTTGGACTTTAACTTAGACTATGGCTACACCTTC

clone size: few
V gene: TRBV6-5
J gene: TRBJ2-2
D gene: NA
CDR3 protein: CASSSRGSGELFF
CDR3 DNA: TGTGCCAGCAGTTCCAGGGGTTCCGGGGAGCTGTTTTTT

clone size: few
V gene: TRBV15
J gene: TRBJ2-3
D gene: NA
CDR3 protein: CATTGGTDTQYF
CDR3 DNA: TGTGCCACCACCGGGGGCACAGATACGCAGTATTTT

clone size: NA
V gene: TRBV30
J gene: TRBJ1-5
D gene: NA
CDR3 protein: CAWSHRDNQPQHF
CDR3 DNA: TGTGCCTGGAGTCACAGAGACAATCAGCCCCAGCATTTT

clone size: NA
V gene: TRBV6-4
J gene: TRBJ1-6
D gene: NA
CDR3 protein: CASSDTGRNSPLHF
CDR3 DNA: TGTGCCAGCAGTGACACAGGGCGAAATTCACCCCTCCACTTT